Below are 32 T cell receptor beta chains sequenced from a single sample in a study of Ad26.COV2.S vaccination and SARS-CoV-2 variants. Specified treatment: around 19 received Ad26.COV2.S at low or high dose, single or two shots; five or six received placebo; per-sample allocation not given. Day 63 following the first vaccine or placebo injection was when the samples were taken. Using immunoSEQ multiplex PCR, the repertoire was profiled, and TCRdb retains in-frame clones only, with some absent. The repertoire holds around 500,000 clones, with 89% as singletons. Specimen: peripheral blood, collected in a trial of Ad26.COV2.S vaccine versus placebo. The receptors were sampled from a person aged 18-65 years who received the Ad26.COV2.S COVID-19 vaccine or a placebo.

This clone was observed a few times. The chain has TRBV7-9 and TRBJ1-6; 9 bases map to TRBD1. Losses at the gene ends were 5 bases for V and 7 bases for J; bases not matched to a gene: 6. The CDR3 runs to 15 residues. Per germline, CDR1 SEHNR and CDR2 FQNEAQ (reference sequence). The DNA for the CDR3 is TGTGCCAGCAGCCGAACCGGGACAGGGAATTCACCCCTCCACTTT. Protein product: CASSRTGTGNSPLHF.

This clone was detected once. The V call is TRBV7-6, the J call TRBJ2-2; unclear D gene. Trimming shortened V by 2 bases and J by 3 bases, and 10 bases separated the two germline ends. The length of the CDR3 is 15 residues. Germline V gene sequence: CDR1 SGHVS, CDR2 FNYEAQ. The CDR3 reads CASSLYGGDTGELFF. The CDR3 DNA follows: TGTGCCAGCAGCTTATACGGTGGGGACACCGGGGAGCTGTTTTTT.

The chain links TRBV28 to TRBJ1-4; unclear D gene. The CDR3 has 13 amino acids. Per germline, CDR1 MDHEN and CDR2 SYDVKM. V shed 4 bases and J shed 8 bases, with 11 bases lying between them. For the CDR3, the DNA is TGTGCCAGCAGTTCCGGGGTTATGGAAAAACTGTTTTTT. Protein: CASSSGVMEKLFF.

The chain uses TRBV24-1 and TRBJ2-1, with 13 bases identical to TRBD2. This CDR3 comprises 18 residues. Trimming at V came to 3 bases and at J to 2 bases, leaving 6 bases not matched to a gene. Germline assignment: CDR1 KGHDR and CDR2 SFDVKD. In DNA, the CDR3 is TGTGCCACCAGTGATCCAGCCGGGACTAGCGGGGCCTACAATGAGCAGTTCTTC. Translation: CATSDPAGTSGAYNEQFF.

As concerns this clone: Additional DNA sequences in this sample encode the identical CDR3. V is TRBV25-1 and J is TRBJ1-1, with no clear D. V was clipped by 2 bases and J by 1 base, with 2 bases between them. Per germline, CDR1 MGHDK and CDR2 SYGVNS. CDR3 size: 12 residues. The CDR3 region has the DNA TGTGCCAGCAGTGAAGGGAACACTGAAGCTTTCTTT. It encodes CASSEGNTEAFF.

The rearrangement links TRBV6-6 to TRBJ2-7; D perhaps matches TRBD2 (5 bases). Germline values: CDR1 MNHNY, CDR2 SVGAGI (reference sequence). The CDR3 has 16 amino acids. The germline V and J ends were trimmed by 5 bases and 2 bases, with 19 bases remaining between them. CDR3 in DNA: TGTGCCAGCAGTCCTCCACGGACTGGGAAGACCTACGAGCAGTACTTC. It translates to CASSPPRTGKTYEQYF.

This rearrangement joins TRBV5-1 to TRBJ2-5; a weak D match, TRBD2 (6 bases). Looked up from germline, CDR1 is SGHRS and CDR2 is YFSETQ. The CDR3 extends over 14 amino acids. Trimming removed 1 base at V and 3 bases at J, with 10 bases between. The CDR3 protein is CASSLTSTEETQYF. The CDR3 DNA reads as TGCGCCAGCAGCTTGACTAGCACGGAAGAGACCCAGTACTTC.

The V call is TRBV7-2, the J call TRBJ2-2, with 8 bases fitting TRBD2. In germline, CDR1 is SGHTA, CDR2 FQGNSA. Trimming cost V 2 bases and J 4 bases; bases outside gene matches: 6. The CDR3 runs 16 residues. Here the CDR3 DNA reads TGTGCCAGCAGCTTAAGGGGCAGCGGGGGCACCGGGGAGCTGTTTTTT. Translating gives CASSLRGSGGTGELFF.

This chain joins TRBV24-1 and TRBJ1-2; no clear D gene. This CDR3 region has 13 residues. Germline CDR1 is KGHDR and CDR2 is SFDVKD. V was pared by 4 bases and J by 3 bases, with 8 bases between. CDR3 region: CATSENGDYGYTF. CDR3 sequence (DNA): TGTGCCACCAGTGAAAATGGTGACTATGGCTACACCTTC.

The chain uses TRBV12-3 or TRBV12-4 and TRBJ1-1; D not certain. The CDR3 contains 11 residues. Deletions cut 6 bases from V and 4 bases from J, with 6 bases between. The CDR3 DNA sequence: TGTGCCAGCAGCCACGGCACTGAAGCTTTCTTT. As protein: CASSHGTEAFF.

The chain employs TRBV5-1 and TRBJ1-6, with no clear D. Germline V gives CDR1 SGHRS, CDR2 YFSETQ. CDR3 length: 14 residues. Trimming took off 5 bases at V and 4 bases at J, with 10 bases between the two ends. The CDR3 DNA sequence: TGCGCCAGCAGAACACTAGGGTATAATTCACCCCTCCACTTT. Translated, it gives CASRTLGYNSPLHF.

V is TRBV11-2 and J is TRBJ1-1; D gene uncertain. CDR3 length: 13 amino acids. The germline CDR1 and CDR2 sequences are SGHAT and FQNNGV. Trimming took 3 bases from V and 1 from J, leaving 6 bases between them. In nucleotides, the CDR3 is TGTGCCAGCAGCTTGAAGGGGAACACTGAAGCTTTCTTT. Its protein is CASSLKGNTEAFF.

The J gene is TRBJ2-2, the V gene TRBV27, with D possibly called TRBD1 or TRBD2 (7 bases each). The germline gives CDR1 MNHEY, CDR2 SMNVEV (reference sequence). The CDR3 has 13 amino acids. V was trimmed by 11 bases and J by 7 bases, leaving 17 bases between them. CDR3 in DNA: TGTGCCGCCAGGGGGGGCCTGGTCGGGGAGCTGTTTTTT. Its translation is CAARGGLVGELFF.

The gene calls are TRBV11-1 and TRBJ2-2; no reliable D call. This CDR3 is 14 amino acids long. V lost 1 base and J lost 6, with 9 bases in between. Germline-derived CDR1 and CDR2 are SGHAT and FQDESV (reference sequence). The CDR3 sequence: CASSLVYGSGELFF. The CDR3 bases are TGTGCCAGCAGCTTAGTATACGGGTCCGGGGAGCTGTTTTTT.

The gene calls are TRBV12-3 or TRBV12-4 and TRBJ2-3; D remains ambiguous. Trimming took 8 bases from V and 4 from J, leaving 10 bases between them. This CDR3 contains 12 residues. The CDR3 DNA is TGTGCCAGCTATAGTAACCCAGATACGCAGTATTTT. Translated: CASYSNPDTQYF.

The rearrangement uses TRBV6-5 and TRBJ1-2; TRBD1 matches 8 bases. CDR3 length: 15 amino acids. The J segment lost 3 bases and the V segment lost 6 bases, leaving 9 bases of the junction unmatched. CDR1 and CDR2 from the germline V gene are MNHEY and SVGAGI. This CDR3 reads CASRRTGFGHYGYTF. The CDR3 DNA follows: TGTGCCAGCAGACGGACAGGGTTCGGTCACTATGGCTACACCTTC.

In DNA, the CDR3 is TGCAGCGTTGAAGAAACGTGGACTAGCGGGGCCACAGATACGCAGTATTTT. It encodes CSVEETWTSGATDTQYF. The gene calls are TRBV29-1 and TRBJ2-3; 12 bases agree with TRBD2. The CDR3 sequence is 17 residues long. CDR1 is SQVTM and CDR2 is ANQGSEA in the germline V gene. J gave up 2 bases and V 0 bases, and 6 bases lay outside the gene matches.

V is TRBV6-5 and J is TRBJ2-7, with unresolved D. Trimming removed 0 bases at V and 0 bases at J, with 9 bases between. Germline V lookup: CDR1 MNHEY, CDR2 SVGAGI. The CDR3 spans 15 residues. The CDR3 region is CASSYSFRFSYEQYF. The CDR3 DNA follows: TGTGCCAGCAGTTACTCGTTCAGATTCTCCTACGAGCAGTACTTC.

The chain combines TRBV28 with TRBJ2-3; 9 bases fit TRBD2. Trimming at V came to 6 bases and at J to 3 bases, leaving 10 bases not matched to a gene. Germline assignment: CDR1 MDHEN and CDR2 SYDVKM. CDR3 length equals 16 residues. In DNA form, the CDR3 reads TGTGCCAGCAGGAGGGCGGGAGGGGCCCCTACAGATACGCAGTATTTT. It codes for CASRRAGGAPTDTQYF.

CDR3 amino acids: CASTPTGVHEQYF. The CDR3 DNA sequence: TGTGCCAGCACCCCCACCGGGGTTCACGAGCAGTACTTC. The rearrangement joins TRBV6-5 to TRBJ2-7; weak D call: TRBD2 (5 bases). Germline assignment: CDR1 MNHEY and CDR2 SVGAGI. The CDR3 is made up of 13 amino acids. V lost 7 bases to trimming and J lost 5 bases, with 15 bases between them.

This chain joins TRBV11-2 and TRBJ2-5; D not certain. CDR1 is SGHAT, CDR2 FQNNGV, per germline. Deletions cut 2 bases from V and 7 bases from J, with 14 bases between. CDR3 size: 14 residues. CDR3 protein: CASSLMPRETTQYF. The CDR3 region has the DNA TGTGCCAGCAGCTTAATGCCCCGCGAGACGACCCAGTACTTC.

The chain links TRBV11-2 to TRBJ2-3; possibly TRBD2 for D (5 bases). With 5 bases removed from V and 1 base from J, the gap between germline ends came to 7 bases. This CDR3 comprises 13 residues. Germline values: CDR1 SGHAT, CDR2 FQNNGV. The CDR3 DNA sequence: TGTGCCAGCAGCGGAGGACGCACAGATACGCAGTATTTT. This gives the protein CASSGGRTDTQYF.

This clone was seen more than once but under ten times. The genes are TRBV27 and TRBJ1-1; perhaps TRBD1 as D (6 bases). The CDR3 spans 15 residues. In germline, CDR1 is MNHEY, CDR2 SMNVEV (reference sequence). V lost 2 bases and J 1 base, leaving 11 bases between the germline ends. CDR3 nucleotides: TGTGCCAGCAGTTTAGGGCGGGGGGCGAACACTGAAGCTTTCTTT. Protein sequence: CASSLGRGANTEAFF.

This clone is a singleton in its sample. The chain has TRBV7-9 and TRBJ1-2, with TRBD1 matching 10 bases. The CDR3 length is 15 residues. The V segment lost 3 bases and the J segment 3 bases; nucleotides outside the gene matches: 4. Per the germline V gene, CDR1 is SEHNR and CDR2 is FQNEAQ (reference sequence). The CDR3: CASSFPTGGDYGYTF. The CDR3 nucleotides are TGTGCCAGCAGCTTCCCGACAGGGGGCGACTATGGCTACACCTTC.

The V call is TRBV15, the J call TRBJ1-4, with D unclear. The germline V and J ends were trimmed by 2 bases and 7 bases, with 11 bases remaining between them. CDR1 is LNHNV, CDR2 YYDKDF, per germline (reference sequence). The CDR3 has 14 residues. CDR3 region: CATSRTGNSEKLFF. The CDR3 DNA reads TGTGCCACCAGCAGAACGGGGAATAGTGAAAAACTGTTTTTT.

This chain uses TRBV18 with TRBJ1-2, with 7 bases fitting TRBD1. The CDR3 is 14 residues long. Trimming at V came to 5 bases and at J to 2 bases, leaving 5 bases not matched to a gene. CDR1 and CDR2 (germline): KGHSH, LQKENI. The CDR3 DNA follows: TGTGCCAGCTCAACCGGACAGGAGAACTATGGCTACACCTTC. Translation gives CASSTGQENYGYTF. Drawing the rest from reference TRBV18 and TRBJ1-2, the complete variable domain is NAGVMQNPRHLVRRRGQEARLRCSPMKGHSHVYWYRQLPEEGLKFMVYLQKENIIDESGMPKERFSAEFPKEGPSILRIQQVVRGDSAAYFCASSTGQENYGYTFGSGTRLTVV.

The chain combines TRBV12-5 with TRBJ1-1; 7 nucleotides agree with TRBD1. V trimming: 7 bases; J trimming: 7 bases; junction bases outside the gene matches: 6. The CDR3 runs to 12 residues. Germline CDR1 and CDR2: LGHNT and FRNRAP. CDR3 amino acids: CASAEQGVEAFF. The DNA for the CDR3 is TGTGCTAGTGCAGAGCAGGGGGTTGAAGCTTTCTTT.

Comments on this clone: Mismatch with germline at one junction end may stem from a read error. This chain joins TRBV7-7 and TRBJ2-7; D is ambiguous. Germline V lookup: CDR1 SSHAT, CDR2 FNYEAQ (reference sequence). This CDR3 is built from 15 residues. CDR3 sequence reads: CASSLGGSLRDEQYF. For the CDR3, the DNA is TGTGCTAGCAGCTTAGGTGGCAGCCTAAGGGACGAGCAGTACTTC.

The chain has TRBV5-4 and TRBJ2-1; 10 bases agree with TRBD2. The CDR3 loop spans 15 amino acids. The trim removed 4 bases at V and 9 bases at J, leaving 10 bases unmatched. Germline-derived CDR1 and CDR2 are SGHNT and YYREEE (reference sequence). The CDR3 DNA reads TGTGCCAGCAGCAGGGGAGCGGGAGGGCCCGGTGAGCAGTTCTTC. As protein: CASSRGAGGPGEQFF.

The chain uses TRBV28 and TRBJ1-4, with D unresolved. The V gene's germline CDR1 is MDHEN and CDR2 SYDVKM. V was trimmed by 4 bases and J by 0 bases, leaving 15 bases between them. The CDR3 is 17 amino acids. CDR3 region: CASSSQTRDTTNEKLFF. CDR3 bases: TGTGCCAGCAGTTCCCAGACACGAGATACAACTAATGAAAAACTGTTTTTT.

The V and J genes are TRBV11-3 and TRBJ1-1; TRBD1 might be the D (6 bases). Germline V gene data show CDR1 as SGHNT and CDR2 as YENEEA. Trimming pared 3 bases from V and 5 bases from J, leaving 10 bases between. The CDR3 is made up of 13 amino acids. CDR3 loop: CASSFTGSTEAFF. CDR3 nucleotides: TGTGCCAGCAGCTTTACAGGGTCTACTGAAGCTTTCTTT.

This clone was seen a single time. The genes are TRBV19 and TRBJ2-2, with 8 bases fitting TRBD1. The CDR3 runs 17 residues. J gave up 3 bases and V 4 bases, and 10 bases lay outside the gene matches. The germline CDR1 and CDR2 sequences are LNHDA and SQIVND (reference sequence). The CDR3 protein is CASSTPRTGSDTGELFF. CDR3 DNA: TGTGCCAGTAGTACCCCTCGGACAGGGTCGGACACCGGGGAGCTGTTTTTT.